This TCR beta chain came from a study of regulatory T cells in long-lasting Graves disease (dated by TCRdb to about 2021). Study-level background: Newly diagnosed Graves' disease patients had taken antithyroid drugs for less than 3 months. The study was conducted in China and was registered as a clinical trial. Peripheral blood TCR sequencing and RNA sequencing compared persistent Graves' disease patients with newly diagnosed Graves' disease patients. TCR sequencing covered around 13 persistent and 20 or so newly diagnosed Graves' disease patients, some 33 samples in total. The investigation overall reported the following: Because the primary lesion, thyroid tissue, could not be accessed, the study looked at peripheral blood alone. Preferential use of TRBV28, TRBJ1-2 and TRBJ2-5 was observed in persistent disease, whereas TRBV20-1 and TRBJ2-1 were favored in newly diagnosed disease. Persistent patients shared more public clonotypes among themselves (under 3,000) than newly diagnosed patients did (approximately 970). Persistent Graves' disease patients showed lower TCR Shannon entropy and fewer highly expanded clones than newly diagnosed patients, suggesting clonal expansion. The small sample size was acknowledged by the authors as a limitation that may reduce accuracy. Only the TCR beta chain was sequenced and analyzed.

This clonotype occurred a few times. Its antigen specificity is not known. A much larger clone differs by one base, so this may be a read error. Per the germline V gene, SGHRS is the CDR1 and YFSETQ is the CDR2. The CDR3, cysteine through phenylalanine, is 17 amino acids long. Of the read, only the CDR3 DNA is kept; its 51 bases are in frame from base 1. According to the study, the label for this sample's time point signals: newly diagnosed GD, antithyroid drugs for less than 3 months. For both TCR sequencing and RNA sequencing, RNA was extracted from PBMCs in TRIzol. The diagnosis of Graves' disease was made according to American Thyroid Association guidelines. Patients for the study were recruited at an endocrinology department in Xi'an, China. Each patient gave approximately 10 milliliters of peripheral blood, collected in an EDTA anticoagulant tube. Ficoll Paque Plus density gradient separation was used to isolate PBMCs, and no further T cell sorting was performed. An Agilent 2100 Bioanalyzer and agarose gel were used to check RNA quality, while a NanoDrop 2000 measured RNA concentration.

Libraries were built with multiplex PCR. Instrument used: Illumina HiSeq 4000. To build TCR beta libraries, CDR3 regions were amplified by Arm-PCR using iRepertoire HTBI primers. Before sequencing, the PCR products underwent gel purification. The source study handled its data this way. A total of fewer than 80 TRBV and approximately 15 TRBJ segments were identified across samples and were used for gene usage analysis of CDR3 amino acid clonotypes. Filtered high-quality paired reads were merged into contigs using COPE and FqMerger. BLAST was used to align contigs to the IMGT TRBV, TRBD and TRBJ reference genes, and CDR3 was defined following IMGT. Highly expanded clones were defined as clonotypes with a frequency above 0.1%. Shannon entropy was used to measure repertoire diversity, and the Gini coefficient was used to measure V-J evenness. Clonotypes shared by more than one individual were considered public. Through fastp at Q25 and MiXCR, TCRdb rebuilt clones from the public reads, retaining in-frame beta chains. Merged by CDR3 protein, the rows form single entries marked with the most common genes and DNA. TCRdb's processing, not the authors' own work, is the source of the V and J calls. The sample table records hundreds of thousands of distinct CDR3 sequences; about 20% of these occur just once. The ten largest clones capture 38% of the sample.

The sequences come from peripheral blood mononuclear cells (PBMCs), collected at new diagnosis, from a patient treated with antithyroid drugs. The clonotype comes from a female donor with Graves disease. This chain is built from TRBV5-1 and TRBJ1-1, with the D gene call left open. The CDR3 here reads CASSLDGWATWNTEALF. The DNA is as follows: TGCGCCAGCAGCTTGGATGGTTGGGCCACTTGGAACACTGAAGCTCTCTTT.